The rows below give T cell receptor beta chains drawn from one sample of a study of CD8 T cells in Susac syndrome. TCRdb re-called the immunoSEQ multiplex PCR reads with MiXCR, one entry per CDR3 protein. Altogether about 100,000 distinct CDR3 sequences are present, 95% being singletons, with the ten largest covering 0.3% to 0.35%. What was sequenced was CD8+ T cells from PBMCs. Every receptor here comes from a human donor with Susac syndrome. CDR3s include the opening cysteine and the closing phenylalanine or tryptophan. Clone size is not always given. Where it is, it says once, few, many or a class for expanded clones.

clone_size v_call cdr3_length cdr3_aa
. TRBV15 15 CATSTDRYSNQPQHF
. TRBV7-6 16 CASSSGTRLGTGELFF
. TRBV5-1 14 CASRPSGTAETQYF
. TRBV6-4 15 CASSNRNTPGGEQFF
. TRBV7-6 12 CASSSMNTEAFF
. TRBV7-9 12 CASRGGGDEQYF
. TRBV28 14 CASRGASGLREQYF
. TRBV9 15 CASSGKEADIRELFF
. TRBV29-1 12 CSFGGRGNIQYF
. TRBV14 14 CASSQEVWGSPLHF
. TRBV27 11 CASSQGHGYTF
. TRBV5-6 12 CASSPQGGEQFF
. TRBV9 12 CASSPEGIEQFF
few TRBV29-1 11 CSVRGAYEQYF
. TRBV7-7 14 CASSPRDRAHEQYF
. TRBV12-3/TRBV12-4 14 CASEADTFYNEQFF
. TRBV29-1 13 CSVERKMNTEAFF
. TRBV9 15 CASSLREGTGETQYF
. TRBV29-1 12 CSIQGAGQPQHF
. TRBV25-1 14 CASSVSRGNEKLFF
. TRBV9 16 CASSQGPNSGANVLTF
. TRBV20-1 12 CSGTGPTYEQYF
. TRBV20-1 15 CSASRDASGYNEQFF
. TRBV12-3/TRBV12-4 15 CASSFPSRIDNEQFF
. TRBV9 15 CASSPSGTADTEAFF
once TRBV7-9 13 CASSPGPSGGYTF
once TRBV20-1 15 CSEVGLAGSTDTQYF
. TRBV29-1 14 CSVDVGGEMGEQYF
. TRBV4-1 15 CASSQVGQGNYEQYF
. TRBV12-3/TRBV12-4 13 CASTGGDTYEQYF
. TRBV2 11 CASSEGGRLFF
. TRBV19 15 CASSIMTGGTDTQYF
. TRBV15 13 CATRSSLVTEAFF
. TRBV7-2 15 CASSLGTSGSNEQFF